This T cell receptor beta chain was sequenced for a study of blood T cell repertoires in COVID-19. Study in general: Sites across the United States, Italy and Spain contributed samples from acute and convalescent COVID-19. PBMCs, B-cell-depleted T cells, or T cells provided the cDNA or gDNA that made up the material.

The CDR3 extends over 15 amino acids. The germline gives CDR1 SNHLY, CDR2 FYNNEI. The V and J ends lost 4 bases and 4 bases, in that order; junction bases with no gene match: 3. Authors' processing steps: Amplifying reference gene primers gave estimates of nucleated cell counts. Data came from immunoSEQ multiplex PCR; TCRdb stores just in-frame clones and leaves some out. The DNA was the basis for D and trimming; V, J and clone size are from that table. The table records some 200,000 clones, 80% to 90% of them present only once. The clonotype originates from a man in his fifties who had recovered from COVID-19. Material for sequencing was peripheral blood. The V call is TRBV2, the J call TRBJ2-2; 10 positions agree with TRBD2. The CDR3 protein is CASSATSGATGELFF. CDR3 nucleotide sequence: TGTGCCAGCAGTGCCACTAGCGGGGCCACCGGGGAGCTGTTTTTT. Looking up the rest from reference TRBV2 and TRBJ2-2 gives the full variable domain: EPEVTQTPSHQVTQMGQEVILRCVPISNHLYFYWYRQILGQKVEFLVSFYNNEISEKSEIFDDQFSVERPDGSNFTLKIRSTKLEDSAMYFCASSATSGATGELFFGEGSRLTVL.